This is a list of T cell receptor beta chains from one sample in a study of regulatory T cells in long-lasting Graves disease. One entry per CDR3 protein, called by TCRdb with MiXCR from the multiplex PCR reads. The sample lists roughly 510,000 distinct CDR3 sequences, roughly a sixth occurring once. A further study also used this sample, focusing on T cells in Graves' hyperthyroidism and ophthalmopathy.

The input for sequencing was peripheral blood mononuclear cells (PBMCs), taken at new diagnosis, from a patient treated with antithyroid drugs. These receptors all come from a man between 18 and 29 years old with Graves disease. CDR3s include the opening cysteine and the closing phenylalanine or tryptophan. D genes are given only for firm matches. Size tells how often a clone was seen (once, few, many) or the class of an expanded clone, and some rows leave it out.

TRBJ2-5 | TRBD2 | TRBV27 | many | TGTGCCAGCAGCTTTTCCGCACCGGGGACTAGCGGGCCCCCGTACCAAGAGACCCAGTACTTC | CASSFSAPGTSGPPYQETQYF
TRBJ2-2 | TRBD2 | TRBV20-1 | few | TGCAGTGCTAGAGGGCGTGTAGCGGGAGGAACCGGGGAGCTGTTTTTT | CSARGRVAGGTGELFF
TRBJ1-4 | TRBD1 | TRBV4-1 | many | TGCGCCAGCAGCCTCCGGGACAGGCCCTCAACTAATGAAAAACTGTTTTTT | CASSLRDRPSTNEKLFF
TRBJ2-7 | - | TRBV5-1 | - | TGCGCCAGCAGCTTGGAAAGGGTGGAGTTTTACGAGCAGTACTTC | CASSLERVEFYEQYF
TRBJ1-5 | - | TRBV20-1 | - | TGCAGTGCTAGTGAGGCGCTGGGGTTTGATCAGCCCCAGCATTTT | CSASEALGFDQPQHF
TRBJ1-5 | TRBD1 | TRBV20-1 | few | TGCAGTGCTAGAGGGGACAGAAATCAGCCCCAGCATTTT | CSARGDRNQPQHF
TRBJ1-5 | - | TRBV2 | many | TGTGCCAGCAGAGACCTTGGGGATAGCAATCAGCCCCAGCATTTT | CASRDLGDSNQPQHF
TRBJ2-7 | - | TRBV20-1 | many | TGCAGTGCTAGAGATGGGGCAGGCGGCACCTACGAGCAGTACTTC | CSARDGAGGTYEQYF
TRBJ2-3 | TRBD2 | TRBV10-3 | - | TGTGCCACCGGGACTAGCGGAACTAGCACAGATACGCAGTATTTT | CATGTSGTSTDTQYF
TRBJ2-7 | TRBD2 | TRBV20-1 | many | TGCAGTGCTAGATATGCATACACCCTGACTAGCGGAGCCGTGCAGTACTTC | CSARYAYTLTSGAVQYF
TRBJ2-5 | - | TRBV29-1 | many | TGCAGCGTCTGGACAGCCAGGACGGGAGAGACCCAGTACTTC | CSVWTARTGETQYF
TRBJ2-7 | TRBD2 | TRBV11-2 | many | TGTGCCAGCAGCACCCACCTAACTAGCGGGAGGGCTCGATACGAGCAGTACTTC | CASSTHLTSGRARYEQYF
TRBJ2-7 | - | TRBV12-3/TRBV12-4 | many | TGTGCCAGCACTTTAGCAGGGGCCTACGAGCAGTACTTC | CASTLAGAYEQYF
TRBJ2-5 | - | TRBV12-3/TRBV12-4 | - | TGTGCCAGCAGTCCTCCCTTCTACCCGACCCAGTACTTC | CASSPPFYPTQYF
TRBJ2-3 | TRBD2 | TRBV30 | many | TGTGCCTGGAGTGTTGGCGGGAGGGGTGCAGATACGCAGTATTTT | CAWSVGGRGADTQYF
TRBJ2-7 | TRBD1 | TRBV20-1 | - | TGCAGTGCTAGATCCGGGACAGACAGCTCCTACGAGCAGTACTTC | CSARSGTDSSYEQYF
TRBJ1-1 | - | TRBV18 | many | TGTGCCAGCTCACCATCATCAGGGTTGAACACTGAAGCTTTCTTT | CASSPSSGLNTEAFF
TRBJ2-7 | TRBD2 | TRBV20-1 | - | TGCAGTGCTAGATCCCCTAGCGGGAGGGCCTACGAGCAGTACTTC | CSARSPSGRAYEQYF
TRBJ2-5 | TRBD2 | TRBV6-2/TRBV6-3 | few | TGTGCCAGCAGTTCACACAAACCGGGACTAGCGGGAGGATGGGAGACCCAGTACTTC | CASSSHKPGLAGGWETQYF
TRBJ1-5 | - | TRBV5-1 | - | TGCGCCAGCAGCTACGACGGGGTAGGGGATCAGCCCCAGCATTTT | CASSYDGVGDQPQHF
TRBJ1-2 | TRBD1 | TRBV5-1 | few | TGCGCCAGCAGCCCACAACAGGGGCAGGGGAGTGGCTACACCTTC | CASSPQQGQGSGYTF
TRBJ2-3 | - | TRBV9 | many | TGTGCCAGCAGTTTAAGGGAAGGGGGCACAGATACGCAGTATTTT | CASSLREGGTDTQYF
TRBJ2-1 | TRBD2 | TRBV20-1 | many | TGCAGTGCTAGGTCCCTAGCGGGACCCACCTACAATGAGCAGTTCTTC | CSARSLAGPTYNEQFF
TRBJ2-7 | - | TRBV3-1 | - | TGTGCCAGCAGCCATGGGACGGGCGAGTACTTC | CASSHGTGEYF
TRBJ2-7 | - | TRBV11-1 | many | TGTGCCAGCAGCCCCCGGAGGAGTCGGGAGTGGTCCTACGAGCAGTACTTC | CASSPRRSREWSYEQYF
TRBJ2-1 | TRBD2 | TRBV7-2 | few | TGTGCCAGCAGCTTAGTTTCACTAGCGCAAAATGAGCAGTTCTTC | CASSLVSLAQNEQFF
TRBJ2-5 | - | TRBV11-2 | - | TGTGCCAGCAGCACTAGGAATGGACGCTGGGTAGAGACCCAGTACTTC | CASSTRNGRWVETQYF
TRBJ2-7 | TRBD2 | TRBV20-1 | - | TGCAGTGCTATCCCGGGACTAGCGGGAGTTGAGCAGTACTTC | CSAIPGLAGVEQYF
TRBJ2-5 | TRBD2 | TRBV5-4 | many | TGTGCCAGCAGCTCCGGACTAGCGGGAGGGCCGTACCAAGAGACCCAGTACTTC | CASSSGLAGGPYQETQYF
TRBJ2-1 | - | TRBV20-1 | - | TGCAGTGCTGCCCAACTAGCCCGTTACAATGAGCAGTTCTTC | CSAAQLARYNEQFF
TRBJ1-1 | TRBD1 | TRBV4-1 | many | TGCGCCAGCAGCCAAGATACGACAGGGTATGCCACTGAAGCTTTCTTT | CASSQDTTGYATEAFF
TRBJ2-7 | TRBD2 | TRBV12-3/TRBV12-4 | many | TGTGCCAGCAGTCGAGCGGGAGACGAGCAGTACTTC | CASSRAGDEQYF
TRBJ1-4 | - | TRBV12-3/TRBV12-4 | many | TGTGCCAGCAGTTGGGTGGGTGAAAAACTGTTTTTT | CASSWVGEKLFF
TRBJ1-1 | - | TRBV28 | many | TGTGCCAGCAGTTTGACGGGGGGTAGCACTGAAGCTTTCTTT | CASSLTGGSTEAFF
TRBJ2-1 | - | TRBV13 | many | TGTGCCAGCAGCTCCCACGGGGGCAATGAGCAGTTCTTC | CASSSHGGNEQFF
TRBJ2-2 | - | TRBV18 | many | TGTGCCAGCTCACCCGGCATGGCGGACACCGGGGAGCTGTTTTTT | CASSPGMADTGELFF
TRBJ1-2 | - | TRBV7-9 | many | TGTGCCAGCAGCTTACCTTTAAAAGGCTATGGCTACACCTTC | CASSLPLKGYGYTF
TRBJ2-5 | - | TRBV30 | many | TGTGCCTGGAGTTTGGGCCTGGGGGAGACCCAGTACTTC | CAWSLGLGETQYF
TRBJ2-5 | - | TRBV28 | many | TGTGCCAGCAAAGGGGAGACCCAGTACTTC | CASKGETQYF
TRBJ1-4 | - | TRBV7-9 | many | TGTGCCAGCAGCCCTTACAGGGTATCGCTGTCTAATGAAAAACTGTTTTTT | CASSPYRVSLSNEKLFF
TRBJ1-5 | - | TRBV5-5 | many | TGTGCCAGCAGCTTGGCCGGGGTGGGTCAGCCCCAGCATTTT | CASSLAGVGQPQHF
TRBJ2-7 | TRBD1 | TRBV28 | few | TGTGCCAGCACCCTGGGGAACAGGGGATCCGAGCAGTACTTC | CASTLGNRGSEQYF
TRBJ2-3 | - | TRBV20-1 | - | TGCAGTGCCGCTAAATCCACAGATACGCAGTATTTT | CSAAKSTDTQYF
TRBJ2-7 | - | TRBV29-1 | - | TGCAGCGCCCGGACAAGGGGGTCCTACGAGCAGTACTTC | CSARTRGSYEQYF
TRBJ2-1 | TRBD2 | TRBV11-2 | many | TGTGCCAGCAGCTTAGATGTGGTAGCGGGAGGGCCCTACAATGAGCAGTTCTTC | CASSLDVVAGGPYNEQFF
TRBJ1-5 | - | TRBV12-3/TRBV12-4 | many | TGTGCCAGCAGTTTTGGGGACATAGCTCAGCCCCAGCATTTT | CASSFGDIAQPQHF
TRBJ2-1 | - | TRBV27 | many | TGTGCCAGCAGTTTACGGGATAGGTTGTACAATGAGCAGTTCTTC | CASSLRDRLYNEQFF
TRBJ2-3 | TRBD2 | TRBV20-1 | - | TGCAGTGCGATGGGACTAGCGGGGCTAGATACGCAGTATTTT | CSAMGLAGLDTQYF
TRBJ2-7 | - | TRBV28 | - | TGTGCCAGCGGGACTGAGGGGGGTTACTCCTACGAGCAGTACTTC | CASGTEGGYSYEQYF
TRBJ1-1 | - | TRBV19 | - | TGTGCCAGTAGTACCCAATCGGGGATCACTGAAGCTTTCTTT | CASSTQSGITEAFF
TRBJ2-7 | - | TRBV20-1 | - | TGCAGTGCCCCATTCAGCTCCTACGAGCAGTACTTC | CSAPFSSYEQYF
TRBJ1-1 | - | TRBV13 | - | TGTGCCACAAGCAGGGAGGAAGCTTTCTTT | CATSREEAFF
TRBJ2-1 | - | TRBV20-1 | many | TGCAGTGCTAGACCCATGCCGGGAGTAGGAACGTACAATGAGCAGTTCTTC | CSARPMPGVGTYNEQFF
TRBJ2-7 | - | TRBV12-3/TRBV12-4 | many | TGTGCCAGCAGTTTAGCGGGACTCTCCTACGAGCAGTACTTC | CASSLAGLSYEQYF
TRBJ2-1 | - | TRBV5-1 | many | TGCGCCAGCAGCTTCCGGGGATCGAATGAGCAGTTCTTC | CASSFRGSNEQFF
TRBJ2-1 | - | TRBV11-3 | few | TGTGCCAGCAGCCATCAACCACAGGGCCTCAATGAGCAGTTCTTC | CASSHQPQGLNEQFF